The 10 T cell receptor beta chains below all came from one sample that was sequenced in a study of T cell responses to AZD1222 COVID-19 vaccine (dated by TCRdb to the early 2020s). The time point label, read with the paper, signifies: about 28 days (+/-7) after the second vaccine dose. Receptor amplification or capture employed the immunoSEQ multiplex PCR assay. Entries here come from immuneACCESS through TCRdb and include only in-frame sequences with V and J called. Some clones fail to appear in such tables; in the studies checked, an unresolved V gene covers under half of the shortfall, and the cause of the remainder is unknown. This sample holds about 200,000 clones; about 94% were observed only once. Around 1% of the sample belongs to the ten largest clones. This sample comprised peripheral blood, obtained 28 days after the second AZD1222 dose. These receptors all come from an adult who received the AZD1222 COVID-19 vaccine.

Here the CDR3 reads CSAKDNEKLFF. The CDR3 nucleotides read TGCAGTGCTAAGGATAATGAAAAACTGTTTTTT. The chain recombines TRBV20-1 with TRBJ1-4; D is unclear. V lost 4 bases and J lost 4, with 4 bases in between. The V gene's germline CDR1 is DFQATT and CDR2 SNEGSKA (reference sequence). The length of the CDR3 is 11 residues.

The chain carries TRBV2 and TRBJ1-6; no definite D call. Per the germline V gene, CDR1 is SNHLY and CDR2 is FYNNEI. Trimming took off 4 bases at V and 10 bases at J, with 11 bases between the two ends. The CDR3 consists of 13 residues. For the CDR3, the DNA is TGTGCCAGCAGTGCCACAGCTGGGTCACCCCTCCACTTT. The encoded protein is CASSATAGSPLHF.

V usage is TRBV5-1 and J usage is TRBJ2-5; tentatively, D is TRBD2 (6 bases). The CDR3 runs 15 residues. The ends were cut back, 0 bases at V and 2 bases at J, with 11 bases in the middle. Germline loops: CDR1 SGHRS, CDR2 YFSETQ. This CDR3 reads CASSLGGAKQETQYF. The CDR3 DNA reads as TGCGCCAGCAGCTTGGGCGGGGCAAAACAAGAGACCCAGTACTTC.

The chain links TRBV4-2 to TRBJ1-4, with 8 bases that match TRBD1. V trimming: 0 bases; J trimming: 5 bases; junction bases outside the gene matches: 8. Germline CDR1 reads LGHNA; CDR2 reads YNFKEQ. The CDR3 covers 17 residues. The CDR3 sequence: CASSQEVYGQGNEKLFF. The CDR3 bases are TGTGCCAGCAGCCAAGAGGTGTATGGACAGGGCAATGAAAAACTGTTTTTT.

Written as DNA, the CDR3 is TGTGCCAGCAGCCCCGGGGGGGGCGGGGAGCTGTTTTTT. It is translated as CASSPGGGGELFF. This chain connects TRBV5-4 to TRBJ2-2; 8 nucleotides align to TRBD2. CDR3 length: 13 amino acids. Germline V CDR1 and CDR2: SGHNT, YYREEE (reference sequence). Trimming took 4 bases from V and 7 from J; bases not matched to a gene: 3.

CDR3 DNA sequence: TGTGCCAGCAGTTTATCGTCGAATCAGCCCCAGCATTTT. It yields the protein CASSLSSNQPQHF. This chain uses TRBV27 with TRBJ1-5; D is undetermined. CDR3 size: 13 residues. CDR1 is MNHEY, CDR2 SMNVEV, per germline (reference sequence). V was clipped by 0 bases and J by 4 bases, with 4 bases between them.

The gene calls are TRBV2 and TRBJ2-2; TRBD1 matches 8 bases. The CDR3 is made up of 14 amino acids. Germline values: CDR1 SNHLY, CDR2 FYNNEI. After removal of 3 bases from V and 5 bases from J, the junction contained 2 bases not matched to a gene. DNA of the CDR3: TGTGCCAGCAGTGATAGGACAGGGACCGGGGAGCTGTTTTTT. It is translated as CASSDRTGTGELFF.

This clone appeared a single time. The rearrangement uses TRBV9 and TRBJ1-3; D possibly corresponds to TRBD1 (5 bases). V was pared by 4 bases and J by 3 bases, with 17 bases between. The CDR3 covers 16 residues. The germline V gene has CDR1 SGDLS and CDR2 YYNGEE. CDR3 sequence reads: CASSPDLPGYGNTIYF. The CDR3 bases are TGTGCCAGCAGCCCGGATCTCCCAGGGTATGGAAACACCATATATTTT.

This clone was observed a single time. The rearrangement links TRBV6-1 to TRBJ2-5; TRBD2 aligns across 14 bases. The CDR3 consists of 19 residues. The junction had 17 bases not matched to a gene; V was cut back by 6 bases and J by 5 bases. CDR1 MNHNS and CDR2 SASEGT come from the germline V gene. CDR3 nucleotides: TGTGCCAGCAGAGAACTCGCGAGACTAGCGGGGGGGCCTGTGGAGACCCAGTACTTC. This translates into CASRELARLAGGPVETQYF.

The chain combines TRBV10-3 with TRBJ1-1, with D unresolved. Per germline, CDR1 ENHRY and CDR2 SYGVKD. The CDR3 length is 13 residues. Trimming shortened V by 7 bases and J by 1 base, and 10 bases separated the two germline ends. CDR3 sequence (DNA): TGTGCCATCACTATACAGCAGAACACTGAAGCTTTCTTT. Its translation is CAITIQQNTEAFF.